Below, 25 T cell receptor beta chains from the same sample are listed, as sequenced in a study of OX40 agonist ivuxolimab in advanced cancers. The method was immunoSEQ multiplex PCR; TCRdb's version includes in-frame clones alone and lacks a portion of them. Of roughly 66,000 clones detected, about 85% appear once; the ten largest clones hold roughly 1.3%. Sequencing used CD4+ or CD8+ T cells sorted from blood, obtained in a trial of the OX40 agonist ivuxolimab. All receptors derive from an adult with an advanced solid tumor such as melanoma, head and neck, liver or kidney cancer.

The chain combines TRBV9 with TRBJ1-6; 7 bases line up with TRBD1. Germline assignment: CDR1 SGDLS and CDR2 YYNGEE. The CDR3 sequence is 14 residues long. Unmatched junction bases numbered 4, after V lost 1 base and J lost 9 bases. CDR3 nucleotides: TGTGCCAGCAGCGTACAGGGGGTAGGTTCACCCCTCCACTTT. Its protein is CASSVQGVGSPLHF. The full variable domain, in which reference TRBV9 and TRBJ1-6 provide the parts outside the CDR3, is DSGVTQTPKHLITATGQRVTLRCSPRSGDLSVYWYQQSLDQGLQFLIQYYNGEERAKGNILERFSAQQFPDLHSELNLSSLELGDSALYFCASSVQGVGSPLHFGNGTRLTVT.

The chain is built from TRBV15 and TRBJ2-7; D is undetermined. Germline V gene sequence: CDR1 LNHNV, CDR2 YYDKDF (reference sequence). Trimming cost V 1 base and J 0 bases, with 10 bases left between them. This CDR3 is 15 amino acids long. The CDR3 region is CATSRVQTSSYEQYF. The CDR3 region has the DNA TGTGCCACCAGCAGAGTACAGACGAGCTCCTACGAGCAGTACTTC.

The chain employs TRBV28 and TRBJ2-4, with D tentatively TRBD1 (5 bases). The CDR3 extends over 16 amino acids. Germline CDR1 MDHEN, CDR2 SYDVKM. V was trimmed by 5 bases and J by 0 bases, leaving 14 bases between them. The CDR3 bases are TGTGCCAGCAGTCGCTCGAGACAGATAGCCAAAAACATTCAGTACTTC. Translation: CASSRSRQIAKNIQYF.

The rearrangement links TRBV30 to TRBJ1-1; D unclear. V lost 1 base and J lost 1, with 4 bases in between. CDR1 and CDR2 (germline): GTSNPN, SVGIG (reference sequence). This CDR3 comprises 12 residues. The CDR3 loop reads CAWSGTNTEAFF. The CDR3 bases are TGTGCCTGGAGTGGCACGAACACTGAAGCTTTCTTT.

The rearrangement uses TRBV27 and TRBJ2-5, with TRBD2 matching 7 bases. The V gene end was trimmed by 8 bases and the J gene end by 5 bases; junction bases not matched to a gene: 11. Germline V gene data show CDR1 as MNHEY and CDR2 as SMNVEV (reference sequence). The CDR3 contains 14 residues. Written as DNA, the CDR3 is TGTGCCAGCGGGCGGGGACTACCGGCGGAGACCCAGTACTTC. Its translation: CASGRGLPAETQYF.

The rearrangement links TRBV4-3 to TRBJ2-6; D is unresolved. The CDR3 consists of 17 residues. Trimming took off 0 bases at V and 0 bases at J, with 9 bases between the two ends. In germline, CDR1 is LGHNA, CDR2 YSLEER. For the CDR3, the DNA is TGCGCCAGCAGCCAAGATCTTGTGGGCTCTGGGGCCAACGTCCTGACTTTC. Translated, it gives CASSQDLVGSGANVLTF.

The chain links TRBV5-1 to TRBJ1-6; unclear D gene. The V end was cut by 1 base, the J end by 5 bases, with 7 bases between. The CDR3 contains 14 residues. Germline V lookup: CDR1 SGHRS, CDR2 YFSETQ. The CDR3 sequence is CASSLYPDNSPLHF. DNA of the CDR3: TGCGCCAGCAGCTTGTATCCAGATAATTCACCCCTCCACTTT.

V usage is TRBV30 and J usage is TRBJ1-4, with D perhaps TRBD1 (6 bases). This CDR3 is 13 amino acids long. Trimming shortened V by 4 bases and J by 7 bases, and 13 bases separated the two germline ends. Germline loops: CDR1 GTSNPN, CDR2 SVGIG (reference sequence). CDR3 sequence (DNA): TGTGCCTGGAAGTCACAGGGTATTGAAAAACTGTTTTTT. Protein sequence: CAWKSQGIEKLFF.

This chain links TRBV7-2 with TRBJ1-1; D unresolved. The CDR3 has 13 amino acids. Germline V lookup: CDR1 SGHTA, CDR2 FQGNSA. Trimming removed 7 bases at V and 6 bases at J, with 15 bases between. The CDR3 nucleotides read TGTGCCAGCATGATCAGTAGAGACTCTGAAGCTTTCTTT. Translation: CASMISRDSEAFF.

The chain recombines TRBV14 with TRBJ2-7, with 9 bases identical to TRBD2. The CDR3 covers 13 residues. CDR1 SGHDN and CDR2 FVKESK come from the germline V gene. The junction had 0 bases not matched to a gene; V was cut back by 3 bases and J by 3 bases. CDR3 region: CASSQRGGYEQYF. The CDR3 nucleotides are TGTGCCAGCAGCCAGCGGGGGGGCTACGAGCAGTACTTC.

The gene calls are TRBV11-2 and TRBJ2-7; D is undetermined. V lost 4 bases and J 3 bases, leaving 10 bases between the germline ends. The CDR3 is 13 residues long. Germline CDR1 reads SGHAT; CDR2 reads FQNNGV. The CDR3 loop reads CASSSESHYEQYF. DNA for the CDR3: TGTGCCAGCAGCTCCGAGTCCCACTACGAGCAGTACTTC.

The J gene is TRBJ2-7, the V gene TRBV21-1; the DNA was not used to check the table's D call, TRBD1. TRBV21-1 is marked as a pseudogene. The CDR3 is 19 residues long. This CDR3 is CASSKIGTVSSGDSYEQYF. Here the CDR3 DNA reads TGTGCCAGCAGCAAAATCGGGACAGTGAGTAGCGGTGACTCCTACGAGCAGTACTTC.

The rearrangement uses TRBV5-5 and TRBJ2-5, with 12 bases matching TRBD2. The CDR3 consists of 16 residues. In germline, CDR1 is SGHKS, CDR2 YYEKEE (reference sequence). The ends lost 1 base at V and 10 bases at J; junction bases unmatched: 11. DNA for the CDR3: TGTGCCAGCAGCTTGAGTGCCCTACTAGCGGGAGGCGACCAGTACTTC. It codes for CASSLSALLAGGDQYF.

As to this clone: Other DNA sequences from this sample encode an identical CDR3 as well. The chain has TRBV11-2 and TRBJ2-2; D remains unclear. Germline V gene lookup returns CDR1 SGHAT and CDR2 FQNNGV. With 0 bases removed from V and 1 base from J, the gap between germline ends came to 3 bases. This CDR3 has 14 residues. CDR3 sequence: CASSLDWNTGELFF. CDR3 DNA: TGTGCCAGCAGCTTAGACTGGAACACCGGGGAGCTGTTTTTT.

Note on this clone: Other DNA sequences in this sample translate to the same CDR3. The V gene is TRBV4-3, the J gene TRBJ1-1, with 8 bases that match TRBD1. The V segment lost 1 base and the J segment 5 bases; nucleotides outside the gene matches: 6. Per the germline V gene, CDR1 is LGHNA and CDR2 is YSLEER. This CDR3 contains 15 residues. CDR3 sequence: CASSQGTGRLTEAFF. The CDR3 coding sequence is TGCGCCAGCAGCCAAGGGACAGGGCGGTTGACTGAAGCTTTCTTT.

The rearrangement links TRBV6-4 to TRBJ2-2, with TRBD1 matching 9 bases. The trim removed 6 bases at V and 2 bases at J, leaving 1 base unmatched. The CDR3 totals 14 residues. Per germline, CDR1 MRHNA and CDR2 SNTAGT. The CDR3 loop reads CASRGQGNTGELFF. The CDR3 coding sequence is TGTGCCAGCAGGGGACAGGGAAACACCGGGGAGCTGTTTTTT.

The CDR3, as DNA: TGTGCCAGCAGCCCAGAAATGGGGCGGGGGGGCTCGGAGACCCAGTACTTC. It translates to CASSPEMGRGGSETQYF. The rearrangement links TRBV7-6 to TRBJ2-5; 9 bases map to TRBD2. CDR3 length: 17 residues. Germline CDR1 SGHVS, CDR2 FNYEAQ. Losses at the gene ends were 5 bases for V and 5 bases for J; bases not matched to a gene: 15.

J is TRBJ1-4 and V is TRBV23-1; 7 positions match TRBD1. TRBV23-1 is an open reading frame, and its role is uncertain. Losses at the gene ends were 6 bases for V and 0 bases for J; bases not matched to a gene: 13. The CDR3 spans 18 residues. The CDR3 nucleotides are TGCGCCAGCAGCTTTGGACAGGCCGATCTTTCAACTAATGAAAAACTGTTTTTT. Translated: CASSFGQADLSTNEKLFF.

The J gene is TRBJ2-7, the V gene TRBV6-5; a possible D gene is TRBD1 (6 bases). V lost 6 bases and J 2 bases, leaving 8 bases between the germline ends. Germline V CDR1 and CDR2: MNHEY, SVGAGI. This CDR3 spans 12 amino acids. This chain's CDR3 is CASRDRTYEQYF. The DNA of the CDR3 is TGTGCCAGCAGAGACAGGACCTACGAGCAGTACTTC.

V and J are TRBV6-5 and TRBJ2-7; the D call may be TRBD1 or TRBD2 (6 bases each). The CDR3 loop spans 15 amino acids. V lost 8 bases and J lost 0, with 17 bases in between. Germline lookup yields CDR1 MNHEY and CDR2 SVGAGI. The CDR3 loop reads CASERRGDSSYEQYF. In nucleotides, the CDR3 is TGTGCCAGCGAGCGAAGGGGGGATAGCTCCTACGAGCAGTACTTC.

This chain links TRBV29-1 with TRBJ2-7; TRBD1 agrees at 9 bases. Germline CDR1 is SQVTM and CDR2 is ANQGSEA. J lost 6 bases, V lost 6 bases, and 12 bases had no gene match. CDR3 length: 14 amino acids. The CDR3 spells CSVGEADRGFEQYF. Here the CDR3 DNA reads TGCAGCGTGGGGGAGGCGGACAGGGGTTTCGAGCAGTACTTC.

This clone was detected only a few times. The chain couples TRBV11-2 to TRBJ1-1, with 7 bases aligning to TRBD1. J lost 1 base, V lost 3 bases, and 8 bases had no gene match. The germline V gene encodes CDR1 SGHAT and CDR2 FQNNGV. CDR3 length equals 16 residues. CDR3 coding DNA: TGTGCCAGCAGCTTCAGACAGGGTGTTCCGAACACTGAAGCTTTCTTT. Its translation is CASSFRQGVPNTEAFF.

This rearrangement joins TRBV28 to TRBJ1-1; 8 nucleotides match TRBD1. Germline V gene sequence: CDR1 MDHEN, CDR2 SYDVKM. V was pared by 4 bases and J by 11 bases, with 6 bases of the junction left unmatched. The length of the CDR3 is 12 residues. The CDR3 bases are TGTGCCAGCAGTTCATCAACAGGGGGGGCTTTCTTT. Translation gives CASSSSTGGAFF.

This clone was counted once. The CDR3 here is CASSYRDNYEQYF. CDR3 DNA: TGTGCCAGCAGCTACCGGGACAACTACGAGCAGTACTTC. The chain links TRBV11-2 to TRBJ2-7, with a tentative D call TRBD1 (6 bases). The V end was cut by 4 bases, the J end by 3 bases, with 10 bases between. The CDR3 loop spans 13 amino acids. In germline, CDR1 is SGHAT, CDR2 FQNNGV.

The chain has TRBV29-1 and TRBJ2-3; a weak D match, TRBD1 (5 bases). Trimming stripped 5 bases from V and 3 bases from J, with 12 bases between. Germline assignment: CDR1 SQVTM and CDR2 ANQGSEA. The CDR3 consists of 13 residues. CDR3 coding DNA: TGCAGCGTTAAGGGGATTGGTACAGATACGCAGTATTTT. This sequence encodes CSVKGIGTDTQYF.